This TCR beta chain comes out of a study of T cell responses to AZD1222 COVID-19 vaccine. Study-wide findings and caveats: Epitopes outside B.1.351 and B.1.1.7 mutated regions reportedly drew nearly half of spike TCRs. Donors were mostly white British, more females; clonal diversity possibly underestimated.

After removal of 5 bases from V and 4 bases from J, the junction contained 7 bases not matched to a gene. The CDR3 totals 14 residues. CDR1 is SEHNR and CDR2 is FQNEAQ in the germline V gene (reference sequence). Generated by immunoSEQ multiplex PCR, the TCRdb table keeps only in-frame clones and is missing some. The sample lists approximately 140,000 clones; approximately 94% were seen once. Comments on this clone: Its antigen remains unknown.

Sequencing used peripheral blood, obtained on day 0 of AZD1222 vaccination. This TCR came from an adult in good health. The genes are TRBV7-9 and TRBJ1-2; 7 bases align to TRBD1. CDR3 residues: CASSPGQALYGYTF. The CDR3 bases are TGTGCCAGCAGCCCCGGACAGGCGCTCTATGGCTACACCTTC.